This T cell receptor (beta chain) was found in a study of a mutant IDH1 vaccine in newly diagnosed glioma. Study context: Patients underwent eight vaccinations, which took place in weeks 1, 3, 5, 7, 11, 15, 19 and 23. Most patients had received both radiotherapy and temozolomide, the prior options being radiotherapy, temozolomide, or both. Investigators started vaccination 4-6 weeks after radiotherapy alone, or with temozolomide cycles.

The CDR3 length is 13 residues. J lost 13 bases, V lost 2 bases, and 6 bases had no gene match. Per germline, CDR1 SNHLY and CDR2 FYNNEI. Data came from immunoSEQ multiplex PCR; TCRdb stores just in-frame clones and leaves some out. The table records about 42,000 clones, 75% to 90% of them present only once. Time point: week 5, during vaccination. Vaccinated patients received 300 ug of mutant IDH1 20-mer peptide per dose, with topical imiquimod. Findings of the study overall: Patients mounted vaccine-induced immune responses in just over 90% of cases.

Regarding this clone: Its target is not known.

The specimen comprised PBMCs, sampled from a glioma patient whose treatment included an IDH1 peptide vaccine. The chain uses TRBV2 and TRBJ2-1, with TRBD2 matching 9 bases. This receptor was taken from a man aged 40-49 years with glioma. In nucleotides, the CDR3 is TGTGCCAGCAGTGAAAGTGGTCTAGCGGGACAGTTCTTC. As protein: CASSESGLAGQFF.